This entry features one T cell receptor (beta chain) sequence. The target antigen is unknown. V was clipped by 0 bases and J by 5 bases, with 10 bases between them. Per germline, CDR1 MNHNY and CDR2 SVGAGI (reference sequence). The CDR3 loop spans 15 amino acids. cDNA reverse transcribed from extracted RNA served as the sequencing template. The method was immunoSEQ multiplex PCR; TCRdb's version includes in-frame clones alone and lacks a portion of them. The table includes 85,000 to 110,000 clones, roughly 53% detected once. From PBMCs, CD4+ and CD8+ T cells were sorted. These data originate in a study of CD8+ T cells in alopecia areata. Study-wide results and limits: Among patients, TCR sharing was less clear than in mice, a difference possibly due in part to HLA diversity in the patient population. Higher clonality than in normal scalp was seen in lesional scalp, especially alopecia totalis/universalis.

The J gene is TRBJ2-2, the V gene TRBV6-6; tentative D call: TRBD1 (5 bases). The receptor's source is a human donor in good health. The sequenced sample consisted of CD4+ T cells sorted from blood. The CDR3 here is CASSYSGARTGELFF. DNA for the CDR3: TGTGCCAGCAGTTACTCAGGGGCCCGGACCGGGGAGCTGTTTTTT.